The 6 T cell receptor beta chains below come from one sample, sequenced in a study of identical twins. Via MiXCR, TCRdb re-called the 5' RACE reads, giving one row per CDR3 protein. Seen here are 600,000 to 850,000 distinct CDR3 sequences, over 15% observed once, and the top ten hold roughly 14%. This same sample was also taken into another study, of T cells expressing NK-cell markers.

Sequenced: PBMCs. The receptors were sampled from a woman between 18 and 30 years old in good health.

This clonotype has a handful of counts. V gene TRBV12-3 or TRBV12-4 combines with J gene TRBJ2-1; D unresolved. The CDR3 contains 14 residues. Trimming cost V 7 bases and J 2 bases, with 12 bases left between them. The CDR3 DNA sequence: TGTGCCAGCACCCTGCTTGCGGCCTACAATGAGCAGTTCTTC. It translates to CASTLLAAYNEQFF.

This clonotype occurred a few times. This chain joins TRBV20-1 and TRBJ1-4, with D possibly being TRBD1 (5 bases). CDR3 size: 14 residues. Trimming cost V 2 bases and J 4 bases, with 11 bases left between them. Germline V gives CDR1 DFQATT, CDR2 SNEGSKA (reference sequence). The CDR3 is CSARNSGNNEKLFF. The CDR3 DNA sequence: TGCAGTGCTAGAAATTCAGGGAATAATGAAAAACTGTTTTTT.

This clonotype has ten or more counts. The J gene is TRBJ1-5, the V gene TRBV5-5; D gene uncertain. Trimming removed 0 bases from V and 5 bases from J, with 6 bases in between. Germline assignment: CDR1 SGHKS and CDR2 YYEKEE (reference sequence). The CDR3 totals 13 residues. The CDR3 nucleotides read TGTGCCAGCAGCTTGGGGCAGCATCAGCCCCAGCATTTT. As protein: CASSLGQHQPQHF. Full variable domain (rest looked up from reference TRBV5-5 and TRBJ1-5): DAGVTQSPTHLIKTRGQQVTLRCSPISGHKSVSWYQQVLGQGPQFIFQYYEKEERGRGNFPDRFSARQFPNYSSELNVNALLLGDSALYLCASSLGQHQPQHFGDGTRLSIL.

This clonotype appeared a few times. This sequence joins TRBV24-1 and TRBJ2-1, with no clear D. CDR1 and CDR2 (germline): KGHDR, SFDVKD. This CDR3 has 11 residues. V lost 1 base, J lost 9 bases, and 3 bases lay in between. CDR3 DNA sequence: TGTGCCACCAGTGATTTTGGTGAGCAGTTCTTC. This sequence encodes CATSDFGEQFF.

This clonotype was recorded a few times. This chain links TRBV12-3 or TRBV12-4 with TRBJ2-7; maybe TRBD2 (6 bases). CDR3 length equals 15 residues. The ends were cut back, 6 bases at V and 3 bases at J, with 18 bases in the middle. CDR3 in amino acids: CASSPLPPGVYEQYF. CDR3 sequence (DNA): TGTGCCAGCAGCCCCCTTCCTCCGGGGGTCTACGAGCAGTACTTC.

The V gene is TRBV7-9, the J gene TRBJ2-7; D gene uncertain. Germline-derived CDR1 and CDR2 are SEHNR and FQNEAQ (reference sequence). This CDR3 spans 16 amino acids. The ends were cut back, 1 base at V and 2 bases at J, with 15 bases in the middle. This CDR3 is CASSLEVRDSAYEQYF. The CDR3 nucleotides read TGTGCCAGCAGCTTAGAGGTCCGCGACTCGGCCTACGAGCAGTACTTC.